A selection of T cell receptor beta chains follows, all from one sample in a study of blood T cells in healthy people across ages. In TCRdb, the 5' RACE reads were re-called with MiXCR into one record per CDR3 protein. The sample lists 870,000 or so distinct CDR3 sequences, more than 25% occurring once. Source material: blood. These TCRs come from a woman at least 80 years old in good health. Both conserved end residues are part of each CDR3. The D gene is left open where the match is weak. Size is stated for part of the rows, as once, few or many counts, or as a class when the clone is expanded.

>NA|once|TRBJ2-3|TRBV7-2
CASSLEGRGLTDTQYF
TGTGCCAGCAGCTTAGAGGGCAGGGGCCTCACAGATACGCAGTATTTT
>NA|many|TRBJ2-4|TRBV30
CAWSARGGHMFPIAKNIQYF
TGTGCCTGGAGCGCCAGGGGGGGACACATGTTCCCCATAGCCAAAAACATTCAGTACTTC
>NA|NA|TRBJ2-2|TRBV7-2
CASSLEGPTGELFF
TGTGCCAGCAGCTTAGAAGGGCCCACCGGGGAGCTGTTTTTT
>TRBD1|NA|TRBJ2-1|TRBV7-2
CASSPDRGTRYSYNEKYF
TGTGCCAGCAGCCCGGACAGGGGAACGCGGTATTCCTACAATGAGAAGTACTTC
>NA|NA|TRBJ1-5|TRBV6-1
CASSEGQGILNQPQHF
TGTGCCAGCAGTGAAGGCCAGGGGATACTAAATCAGCCCCAGCATTTT
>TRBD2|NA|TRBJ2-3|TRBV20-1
CSVNSGGARGTQYF
TGCAGTGTTAATAGCGGGGGGGCTCGGGGGACGCAGTATTTT
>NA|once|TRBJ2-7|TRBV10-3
CAISVNRYEQYF
TGTGCCATCAGTGTGAACAGATACGAGCAGTACTTC
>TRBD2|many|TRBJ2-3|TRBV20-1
CSARGTSGTGYTQYF
TGCAGTGCTCGAGGGACTAGCGGGACGGGGTATACGCAGTATTTT
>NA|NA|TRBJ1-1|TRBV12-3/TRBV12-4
CAGSLRPPYEAFF
TGTGCCGGCAGTTTACGGCCTCCTTATGAAGCTTTCTTT
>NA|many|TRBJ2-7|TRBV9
CASSAYGTSGEQYF
TGTGCCAGCAGCGCCTATGGGACCTCCGGCGAGCAGTACTTC
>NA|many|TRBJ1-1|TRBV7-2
CASSLLSGNTEAFF
TGTGCCAGCAGCTTACTCTCTGGGAACACTGAAGCTTTCTTT